The rows below give T cell receptor beta chains drawn from one sample of a study of cytomegalovirus exposure and HLA in healthy donors. Repertoires were generated with immunoSEQ multiplex PCR, while TCRdb's copy carries only in-frame clones and drops some. This sample's clone table lists approximately 110,000 clones. The sample taken for sequencing was PBMCs. Receptor source: a man in his thirties or forties in good health and CMV-seronegative. CDR3s include the opening cysteine and the closing phenylalanine or tryptophan. A D gene is named only where the DNA matches it firmly.

cdr3_aa,j_call,v_call,d_call
CASSQGGQTDTQYF,TRBJ2-3,TRBV4-3,.
CASSGEKTGGFPFTEAFF,TRBJ1-1,TRBV5-5,TRBD1
CASSGQTGTSASTDTQYF,TRBJ2-3,TRBV5-6,TRBD2
CASSRTQGIGNQPQHF,TRBJ1-5,TRBV28,TRBD1
CASRVLAGGPGETQYF,TRBJ2-5,TRBV2,TRBD2
CATGYRGDGYTF,TRBJ1-2,TRBV28,TRBD1
CASSLAGTVTPSPLHF,TRBJ1-6,TRBV5-1,TRBD1
CASSLRPGTLNQPQHF,TRBJ1-5,TRBV28,.
CASSLLESNTGELFF,TRBJ2-2,TRBV27,.
CASSFTGIPEAFF,TRBJ1-1,TRBV11-2,.
CASSLFPGGDTDTQYF,TRBJ2-3,TRBV5-1,TRBD2
CASSLGLNTGELFF,TRBJ2-2,TRBV7-3,TRBD2
CASSLGEGGVRETQYF,TRBJ2-5,TRBV5-6,TRBD2
CASSPRGAGGVSGNTIYF,TRBJ1-3,TRBV28,TRBD1
CASSLDAGPLDEQYF,TRBJ2-7,TRBV5-1,.
CASSFFGPAGGLGRDTQYF,TRBJ2-3,TRBV11-2,.
CASSFGGGDGYTF,TRBJ1-2,TRBV27,.
CASTTPPGELFF,TRBJ2-2,TRBV9,.
CAWSVDPGEGHPDTEAFF,TRBJ1-1,TRBV30,.
CASSPAEPMNTEAFF,TRBJ1-1,TRBV18,.
CASSPGHTYGYTF,TRBJ1-2,TRBV27,.
CASSRWTGFHEQYF,TRBJ2-7,TRBV5-6,TRBD1
CATTQGGPNEKLFF,TRBJ1-4,TRBV15,.
CASSLTRWWGGDDNEQFF,TRBJ2-1,TRBV28,.
CASSLQGPQETQYF,TRBJ2-5,TRBV5-1,TRBD1
CASSSQGGSYEQYF,.,TRBV19,.
CASSPGLAGPYEQYF,TRBJ2-7,TRBV18,TRBD2
CASSLSGTTNEKLFF,TRBJ1-4,TRBV28,.
CASSPSSYNEQFF,TRBJ2-1,TRBV7-9,.